This is a list of T cell receptor beta chains from one sample in a study of shared clonotypes between healthy human individuals. Sequencing was performed with immunoSEQ multiplex PCR; in TCRdb, only in-frame clones are kept and a portion is missing. The top ten hold about 0.12% of the sample, which has 560,000 or so clones, 95% to 96% seen once. Input material: naive CD8+ T cells sorted from blood. The receptors come from a woman aged 25 to 39 in good health. Both conserved end residues are part of each CDR3. Each record gives: V gene, clone size, D gene, J gene, CDR3 protein, CDR3 DNA. D genes are given only for firm matches. The size entry is marked missing in some rows and otherwise reads once, few, many or a size class.

v_call: TRBV27
clone_size: NA
d_call: NA
j_call: TRBJ2-3
cdr3_aa: CASSFALGDTQYF
cdr3_nt: TGTGCCAGCAGTTTTGCTCTAGGAGATACGCAGTATTTT

v_call: TRBV19
clone_size: NA
d_call: TRBD2
j_call: TRBJ2-7
cdr3_aa: CASSFGGGSNYEQYF
cdr3_nt: TGTGCCAGTAGTTTTGGCGGGGGGTCTAACTACGAGCAGTACTTC

v_call: TRBV7-9
clone_size: NA
d_call: TRBD2
j_call: TRBJ2-3
cdr3_aa: CASSSTSGGGTDTQYF
cdr3_nt: TGTGCCAGCAGCAGCACTAGCGGGGGGGGCACAGATACGCAGTATTTT

v_call: TRBV7-9
clone_size: once
d_call: TRBD1
j_call: TRBJ1-1
cdr3_aa: CASSAGQGARTEAFF
cdr3_nt: TGTGCCAGCAGCGCCGGACAGGGGGCGCGTACTGAAGCTTTCTTT

v_call: TRBV5-6
clone_size: NA
d_call: NA
j_call: TRBJ2-1
cdr3_aa: CASSLYGYNEQFF
cdr3_nt: TGTGCCAGCAGCTTGTATGGATACAATGAGCAGTTCTTC

v_call: TRBV2
clone_size: NA
d_call: TRBD2
j_call: TRBJ2-1
cdr3_aa: CAGWTSGIRGQFF
cdr3_nt: TGTGCCGGATGGACTAGCGGCATTCGTGGGCAGTTCTTC

v_call: TRBV14
clone_size: NA
d_call: NA
j_call: TRBJ2-7
cdr3_aa: CASSQEVRGEQYF
cdr3_nt: TGTGCCAGCAGCCAAGAGGTCAGGGGCGAGCAGTACTTC

v_call: TRBV6-5
clone_size: NA
d_call: NA
j_call: TRBJ1-1
cdr3_aa: CASRYTIRGSRTEAFF
cdr3_nt: TGTGCCAGCAGGTACACGATTAGGGGAAGTCGGACTGAAGCTTTCTTT

v_call: TRBV7-3
clone_size: NA
d_call: TRBD2
j_call: TRBJ2-5
cdr3_aa: CASSPTGLGPRETQYF
cdr3_nt: TGTGCCAGCAGCCCTACCGGACTAGGTCCCAGAGAGACCCAGTACTTC

v_call: TRBV28
clone_size: NA
d_call: NA
j_call: TRBJ2-7
cdr3_aa: CATLTTSYEQYF
cdr3_nt: TGTGCCACTTTGACCACCTCCTACGAGCAGTACTTC

v_call: TRBV4-1
clone_size: NA
d_call: TRBD1
j_call: TRBJ2-7
cdr3_aa: CASSYSPWTGAYEQYF
cdr3_nt: TGCGCCAGCAGCTACTCCCCTTGGACAGGGGCCTACGAGCAGTACTTC

v_call: TRBV28
clone_size: once
d_call: TRBD2
j_call: TRBJ2-1
cdr3_aa: CASSPGLADYYNEQFF
cdr3_nt: TGTGCCAGCAGTCCCGGACTAGCGGACTATTACAATGAGCAGTTCTTC

v_call: TRBV4-1
clone_size: NA
d_call: NA
j_call: TRBJ1-2
cdr3_aa: CASSTRQVGYGYTF
cdr3_nt: TGCGCCAGCAGCACCCGACAGGTGGGTTATGGCTACACCTTC

v_call: TRBV7-9
clone_size: NA
d_call: TRBD1
j_call: TRBJ1-1
cdr3_aa: CASSPGGSEAFF
cdr3_nt: TGTGCCAGCAGCCCAGGGGGGAGTGAAGCTTTCTTT

v_call: TRBV7-9
clone_size: NA
d_call: TRBD2
j_call: TRBJ2-5
cdr3_aa: CASSPQRLAGKLGQETQYF
cdr3_nt: TGTGCCAGCAGCCCCCAACGGCTAGCGGGAAAGTTGGGCCAAGAGACCCAGTACTTC

v_call: TRBV19
clone_size: once
d_call: TRBD1
j_call: TRBJ2-3
cdr3_aa: CASSTLKQGKGTDTQYF
cdr3_nt: TGTGCCAGTAGTACCCTTAAACAGGGGAAAGGGACAGATACGCAGTATTTT

v_call: TRBV6-5
clone_size: NA
d_call: TRBD1
j_call: TRBJ1-2
cdr3_aa: CASSLQTGNYGYTF
cdr3_nt: TGTGCCAGCAGCCTCCAGACAGGGAACTATGGCTACACCTTC

v_call: TRBV13
clone_size: NA
d_call: NA
j_call: TRBJ2-7
cdr3_aa: CASSLESNDGNEQYF
cdr3_nt: TGTGCCAGCAGCTTAGAGAGTAATGATGGGAACGAGCAGTACTTC

v_call: TRBV7-9
clone_size: NA
d_call: TRBD2
j_call: TRBJ2-7
cdr3_aa: CASSASGSSYEQYF
cdr3_nt: TGTGCCAGCAGCGCTAGCGGGAGCTCCTACGAGCAGTACTTC

v_call: TRBV4-1
clone_size: NA
d_call: NA
j_call: TRBJ2-7
cdr3_aa: CASSQGGTYSYEQYF
cdr3_nt: TGCGCCAGCAGCCAAGGCGGGACCTACTCCTACGAGCAGTACTTC

v_call: TRBV28
clone_size: NA
d_call: NA
j_call: TRBJ2-7
cdr3_aa: CATIWDYEQYF
cdr3_nt: TGTGCCACTATCTGGGACTACGAGCAGTACTTC

v_call: TRBV7-2
clone_size: NA
d_call: TRBD1
j_call: TRBJ1-1
cdr3_aa: CASSSRGQVEVSNTEAFF
cdr3_nt: TGTGCCAGCAGCTCGAGGGGACAGGTCGAAGTTTCGAACACTGAAGCTTTCTTT

v_call: TRBV28
clone_size: NA
d_call: NA
j_call: TRBJ1-1
cdr3_aa: CASSRPGPSTEAFF
cdr3_nt: TGTGCCAGCAGCCGACCGGGACCCTCAACTGAAGCTTTCTTT

v_call: TRBV5-6
clone_size: NA
d_call: TRBD2
j_call: TRBJ2-3
cdr3_aa: CASSLAAGVGSTDTQYF
cdr3_nt: TGTGCCAGCAGCTTGGCGGCGGGAGTGGGGAGCACAGATACGCAGTATTTT

v_call: TRBV5-8
clone_size: NA
d_call: NA
j_call: TRBJ2-2
cdr3_aa: CASSLAPGVNTGELFF
cdr3_nt: TGTGCCAGCAGCTTGGCCCCAGGGGTAAACACCGGGGAGCTGTTTTTT

v_call: TRBV13
clone_size: NA
d_call: TRBD2
j_call: TRBJ2-7
cdr3_aa: CASSLGLGSSGSDEQYF
cdr3_nt: TGTGCCAGCAGCTTAGGCCTGGGGTCTAGCGGGAGCGACGAGCAGTACTTC

v_call: TRBV9
clone_size: NA
d_call: NA
j_call: TRBJ1-3
cdr3_aa: CASSPGGNTIYF
cdr3_nt: TGTGCCAGCAGCCCTGGAGGAAACACCATATATTTT

v_call: TRBV28
clone_size: NA
d_call: NA
j_call: TRBJ2-1
cdr3_aa: CASSLPGVISEHEQFF
cdr3_nt: TGTGCCAGCAGTCTCCCAGGGGTTATTTCTGAGCATGAGCAGTTCTTC

v_call: TRBV27
clone_size: NA
d_call: TRBD2
j_call: TRBJ2-7
cdr3_aa: CASSGTPGTSGRRHEQYF
cdr3_nt: TGTGCCAGCAGCGGGACACCCGGGACTAGCGGGAGGAGACACGAGCAGTACTTC

v_call: TRBV5-1
clone_size: NA
d_call: NA
j_call: TRBJ2-7
cdr3_aa: CASSLEPHYEQYF
cdr3_nt: TGCGCCAGCAGCTTGGAACCTCACTACGAGCAGTACTTC

v_call: TRBV27
clone_size: NA
d_call: NA
j_call: TRBJ2-3
cdr3_aa: CASSPSWGEWSDTQYF
cdr3_nt: TGTGCCAGCAGCCCCTCTTGGGGGGAGTGGTCAGATACGCAGTATTTT

v_call: TRBV5-1
clone_size: NA
d_call: TRBD1
j_call: TRBJ2-1
cdr3_aa: CASSDPGQGVNEQFF
cdr3_nt: TGCGCCAGCAGCGATCCGGGACAGGGCGTCAATGAGCAGTTCTTC

v_call: TRBV30
clone_size: NA
d_call: TRBD1
j_call: TRBJ2-7
cdr3_aa: CAATGIRGEQYF
cdr3_nt: TGTGCCGCGACAGGGATCCGTGGCGAGCAGTACTTC

v_call: TRBV10-1
clone_size: NA
d_call: TRBD1
j_call: TRBJ2-7
cdr3_aa: CASSAGQGNEQYF
cdr3_nt: TGCGCCAGCAGTGCGGGACAGGGTAATGAGCAGTACTTC

v_call: TRBV6-5
clone_size: NA
d_call: NA
j_call: TRBJ1-1
cdr3_aa: CASRHTSNTEAFF
cdr3_nt: TGTGCCAGCAGGCACACAAGTAACACTGAAGCTTTCTTT

v_call: TRBV28
clone_size: NA
d_call: NA
j_call: TRBJ1-1
cdr3_aa: CASSPPWPATEAFF
cdr3_nt: TGTGCCAGCAGTCCCCCTTGGCCGGCCACTGAAGCTTTCTTT

v_call: TRBV19
clone_size: NA
d_call: NA
j_call: TRBJ1-2
cdr3_aa: CASSDPPPNYGYTF
cdr3_nt: TGTGCCAGTAGTGACCCGCCACCTAACTATGGCTACACCTTC

v_call: TRBV27
clone_size: NA
d_call: NA
j_call: TRBJ2-2
cdr3_aa: CASKRVMSGELFF
cdr3_nt: TGTGCCAGCAAAAGGGTGATGTCCGGGGAGCTGTTTTTT

v_call: TRBV2
clone_size: NA
d_call: NA
j_call: TRBJ2-2
cdr3_aa: CASRSGPTRNTGELFF
cdr3_nt: TGTGCCAGCAGATCAGGGCCCACCCGGAACACCGGGGAGCTGTTTTTT

v_call: TRBV4-1
clone_size: NA
d_call: NA
j_call: TRBJ2-3
cdr3_aa: CASSQDGLVEDTQYF
cdr3_nt: TGCGCCAGCAGCCAAGATGGGCTAGTGGAAGATACGCAGTATTTT

v_call: TRBV27
clone_size: NA
d_call: NA
j_call: TRBJ1-2
cdr3_aa: CASSFVGNYGYTF
cdr3_nt: TGTGCCAGCAGTTTTGTGGGGAACTATGGCTACACCTTC